One and the same sample provided the 6 T cell receptor beta chains below, sequenced in a study of blood T cells in healthy people across ages. Sample-barcoded 5' priming and a J-beta primer mix drove a second PCR of about 6 to 12 cycles. In TCRdb, the 5' RACE reads were re-called with MiXCR into one record per CDR3 protein. There are roughly 570,000 distinct CDR3 sequences in the sample; roughly 29% occur only once, and roughly 20% lies in the top ten. Material: blood. Receptors were obtained from a woman in her 70s in good health.

Ten or more counts support this clonotype. The chain uses TRBV2 and TRBJ2-5; D gene ambiguous. CDR3 length: 13 amino acids. Germline CDR1 is SNHLY and CDR2 is FYNNEI. V was trimmed by 5 bases and J by 3 bases, leaving 10 bases between them. The CDR3 protein is CASSFSQKETQYF. CDR3 sequence (DNA): TGTGCCAGCAGTTTCAGTCAGAAAGAGACCCAGTACTTC.

This clonotype was counted a few times. The chain has TRBV7-6 and TRBJ2-1; 10 bases match TRBD2. The V and J ends lost 3 bases and 3 bases, in that order; junction bases with no gene match: 2. CDR3 length: 15 amino acids. Germline V gene sequence: CDR1 SGHVS, CDR2 FNYEAQ. The CDR3, as DNA: TGTGCCAGCAGCTTCAGCGGGGGGGTCTACAATGAGCAGTTCTTC. This codes for CASSFSGGVYNEQFF.

As concerns this clonotype: A much larger clone sits a single nucleotide away, making a read error possible. V gene TRBV5-1 combines with J gene TRBJ2-2; D uncertain. Germline assignment: CDR1 SGHRS and CDR2 YFSETQ. This CDR3 has 14 residues. V was clipped by 0 bases and J by 2 bases, with 5 bases between them. This chain's CDR3 is CASSLALNTGELFF. The CDR3, as DNA: TGCGCCAGCAGCTTGGCTCTTAACACCGGGGAGCTGTTTTTT.

The V and J genes are TRBV7-3 and TRBJ2-3, with TRBD2 as a possible D gene (6 bases). The CDR3 contains 15 residues. V was pared by 4 bases and J by 0 bases, with 11 bases between. Germline CDR1 is SGHTA and CDR2 is FQGTGA. The CDR3: CASSYSGSSTDTQYF. DNA of the CDR3: TGTGCCAGCAGCTATAGCGGCTCTAGCACAGATACGCAGTATTTT.

The chain employs TRBV24-1 and TRBJ2-1, with a weak D call TRBD1 (5 bases). The CDR3 covers 18 residues. Germline CDR1 KGHDR, CDR2 SFDVKD. V dropped 4 bases and J dropped 8 bases, with 26 bases sitting between them. The CDR3 loop is CATSESPRAGWYGYEQFF. In DNA, the CDR3 is TGTGCCACCAGTGAATCCCCCCGGGCAGGGTGGTATGGCTATGAGCAGTTCTTC.

This clonotype showed up just a few times. The junction does not match germline at one end; this may be a read error. The chain links TRBV27 to TRBJ2-3; unclear D gene. The CDR3 extends over 13 amino acids. Germline V gene sequence: CDR1 MNHEY, CDR2 SMNVEV (reference sequence). The CDR3: CASSLSWPDTQYF. The CDR3 nucleotides read TGTGCCAGCAGTTTATCTTGGCCGGATACGCAATATTTT.